What follows are 16 T cell receptor beta chains derived from one specimen sequenced in a study of cytomegalovirus exposure and HLA in healthy donors. In the PCR, 60 Vbeta and 13 Jbeta primers were used. Only in-frame clones appear in the TCRdb table, and some are missing; sequencing was by immunoSEQ multiplex PCR. This sample yields roughly 100,000 clones, of which almost 80% are seen a single time; approximately 4% belongs to the top ten. The sample consisted of PBMCs. These receptor sequences come from a man aged 45 to 65 in good health and CMV-seropositive.

This clone came up once. The genes are TRBV10-2 and TRBJ2-3; 7 bases fit TRBD2. V dropped 3 bases and J dropped 0; count of bases not matched to a gene: 6. This CDR3 is 16 amino acids long. The germline V gene has CDR1 WSHSY and CDR2 SAAADI. The CDR3 is CASSDYGRTSTDTQYF. DNA of the CDR3: TGCGCCAGCAGTGATTACGGGAGGACGAGCACAGATACGCAGTATTTT.

The gene calls are TRBV28 and TRBJ2-5; D is perhaps TRBD2 (7 bases). Germline CDR1 reads MDHEN; CDR2 reads SYDVKM. With 6 bases removed from V and 2 bases from J, the gap between germline ends came to 16 bases. The CDR3 spans 15 residues. The chain's CDR3 is CASSAVRGGQETQYF. CDR3 nucleotides: TGTGCCAGCAGCGCTGTTAGGGGGGGACAAGAGACCCAGTACTTC.

This clone was seen a few times. This rearrangement joins TRBV4-2 to TRBJ2-7; 9 bases match TRBD2. CDR3 size: 15 residues. Trimming removed 1 base from V and 6 bases from J; junction bases left unmatched: 7. Looked up from germline, CDR1 is LGHNA and CDR2 is YNFKEQ. CDR3 sequence: CASSQGKREVPEQYF. The CDR3 DNA sequence: TGTGCCAGCAGCCAAGGGAAGCGGGAGGTCCCCGAGCAGTACTTC.

The chain uses TRBV7-2 and TRBJ2-7, with 11 bases aligning to TRBD1. The CDR3 spans 15 residues. Trimming cost V 5 bases and J 6 bases; bases outside gene matches: 9. CDR1 and CDR2 from the germline V gene are SGHTA and FQGNSA. The CDR3 DNA follows: TGTGCCAGCAGCCTCGGACAGGGGGCACTTTCCGAGCAGTACTTC. Its protein product is CASSLGQGALSEQYF.

The V call is TRBV30, the J call TRBJ2-7; 8 positions agree with TRBD2. Losses at the gene ends were 2 bases for V and 6 bases for J; bases not matched to a gene: 6. The CDR3 is 13 amino acids. Germline V CDR1 and CDR2: GTSNPN, SVGIG (reference sequence). The CDR3: CAWSFSGSGEQYF. The CDR3 region has the DNA TGTGCCTGGAGTTTCAGCGGGAGCGGCGAGCAGTACTTC.

The rearrangement joins TRBV28 to TRBJ1-1; 10 positions match TRBD1. The CDR3 covers 14 residues. V shed 10 bases, J shed 3 bases, and the junction held 8 bases outside the gene matches. The germline gives CDR1 MDHEN, CDR2 SYDVKM. The CDR3: CATRDRGAYTEAFF. In DNA form, the CDR3 reads TGTGCCACTAGGGACAGGGGCGCATACACTGAAGCTTTCTTT. Supplemented by reference TRBV28 and TRBJ1-1, the full variable domain reads DVKVTQSSRYLVKRTGEKVFLECVQDMDHENMFWYRQDPGLGLRLIYFSYDVKMKEKGDIPEGYSVSREKKERFSLILESASTNQTSMYLCATRDRGAYTEAFFGQGTRLTVV.

This rearrangement joins TRBV9 to TRBJ2-2; 8 nucleotides agree with TRBD1. CDR3 length: 17 residues. Germline values: CDR1 SGDLS, CDR2 YYNGEE. V trimming: 4 bases; J trimming: 1 base; junction bases outside the gene matches: 9. The CDR3 loop reads CASSHGTGGLNTGELFF. The CDR3 DNA is TGTGCCAGCAGCCACGGTACAGGGGGATTGAACACCGGGGAGCTGTTTTTT. The variable domain in full, with the rest retrieved from reference TRBV9 and TRBJ2-2, is DSGVTQTPKHLITATGQRVTLRCSPRSGDLSVYWYQQSLDQGLQFLIQYYNGEERAKGNILERFSAQQFPDLHSELNLSSLELGDSALYFCASSHGTGGLNTGELFFGEGSRLTVL.

V and J are TRBV7-3 and TRBJ2-5, with no clear D. Germline assignment: CDR1 SGHTA and CDR2 FQGTGA. CDR3 size: 14 residues. V was trimmed by 1 base and J by 3 bases, leaving 9 bases between them. CDR3 coding DNA: TGTGCCAGCAGCTTAATACCTGGAGAAGAGACCCAGTACTTC. This translates into CASSLIPGEETQYF.

This clone was seen more than once but under ten times. The chain uses TRBV5-4 and TRBJ1-1; maybe TRBD1 (6 bases). The CDR3 contains 15 residues. Germline V gene data show CDR1 as SGHNT and CDR2 as YYREEE (reference sequence). The V end was cut by 0 bases, the J end by 1 base, with 10 bases between. The DNA of the CDR3 is TGTGCCAGCAGCTTGGAGCAGGGGAGGAACACTGAAGCTTTCTTT. It codes for CASSLEQGRNTEAFF.

This clone was counted between two and nine times. The chain uses TRBV6-1 and TRBJ1-4; possibly TRBD1 for D (5 bases). This CDR3 contains 13 residues. Germline V lookup: CDR1 MNHNS, CDR2 SASEGT. Deletions cut 1 base from V and 8 bases from J, with 8 bases between. In DNA, the CDR3 is TGTGCCAGCAGTGAAGTTTGGGGCGAAAAACTGTTTTTT. Protein product: CASSEVWGEKLFF.

The CDR3 DNA reads as TGCAGCGTGACGGGACATCAATCTGGAAACACCATATATTTT. Amino acid sequence: CSVTGHQSGNTIYF. J is TRBJ1-3 and V is TRBV29-1; perhaps TRBD1 as D (6 bases). Germline values: CDR1 SQVTM, CDR2 ANQGSEA. With 6 bases removed from V and 1 base from J, the gap between germline ends came to 13 bases. The CDR3 spans 14 residues.

The chain is built from TRBV6-7 and TRBJ1-1; no definite D call. TRBV6-7 counts as an open reading frame of uncertain function. This CDR3 has 14 amino acids. Trimming removed 0 bases from V and 4 bases from J, with 9 bases in between. The chain's CDR3 is CASSYSGRSTEAFF. CDR3 DNA: TGTGCCAGCAGTTACTCGGGGAGGTCCACTGAAGCTTTCTTT.

The chain uses TRBV27 and TRBJ2-7; no clear D. Germline CDR1 is MNHEY and CDR2 is SMNVEV (reference sequence). CDR3 length equals 15 residues. Trimming removed 0 bases at V and 0 bases at J, with 9 bases between. This chain's CDR3 is CASSLSAPSSYEQYF. The CDR3 DNA sequence: TGTGCCAGCAGTTTATCGGCCCCCTCCTCCTACGAGCAGTACTTC.

The genes are TRBV15 and TRBJ2-3, with D tentatively TRBD1 (6 bases). The CDR3 consists of 15 residues. Germline V CDR1 and CDR2: LNHNV, YYDKDF (reference sequence). Between the trimmed V and J ends, which lost 4 bases and 0 bases, there was a span of 11 bases. This CDR3 is CATSKGTPSTDTQYF. CDR3 nucleotide sequence: TGTGCCACCAGCAAAGGGACACCAAGCACAGATACGCAGTATTTT.

The CDR3 protein is CASRVGGTEAFF. CDR3 sequence (DNA): TGTGCCAGCAGGGTGGGGGGCACTGAAGCTTTCTTT. V and J are TRBV10-3 and TRBJ1-1; weak D call: TRBD1 (5 bases). With 10 bases removed from V and 4 bases from J, the gap between germline ends came to 13 bases. In germline, CDR1 is ENHRY, CDR2 SYGVKD. There are 12 residues in the CDR3.

The chain carries TRBV6-4 and TRBJ2-2; D gene ambiguous. From germline, CDR1 is MRHNA and CDR2 SNTAGT. With 5 bases removed from V and 6 bases from J, the gap between germline ends came to 10 bases. The CDR3 consists of 13 residues. The CDR3, as DNA: TGTGCCAGCAGTTCGGTGACTTCCGGGGAGCTGTTTTTT. Amino acids: CASSSVTSGELFF.